This entry is about one T cell receptor beta chain. The data derive from a study of blood T cell repertoires in COVID-19. The V gene's germline CDR1 is LGHNA and CDR2 YNFKEQ. Losses at the gene ends were 1 base for V and 7 bases for J; bases not matched to a gene: 0. This CDR3 has 14 amino acids. Data came from immunoSEQ multiplex PCR; TCRdb stores just in-frame clones and leaves some out. The table lists approximately 100,000 clones, approximately 86% of them singletons. The material sequenced was PBMCs or T cells enriched from blood (not recorded which). The V gene is TRBV4-2, the J gene TRBJ2-1; 11 nucleotides agree with TRBD1. This TCR was recovered from a woman aged 50 to 60 who had recovered from COVID-19. CDR3 region: CASSQGDRGNEQFF. DNA for the CDR3: TGTGCCAGCAGCCAAGGGGACAGGGGGAATGAGCAGTTCTTC.